This TCR beta chain is drawn from a study of OX40 agonist ivuxolimab in advanced cancers. Study details: The patients received agonistic anti-OX40 (CD134) antibody ivuxolimab. Regarding the study as a whole: People who partly responded at 0.1-3.0 mg/kg had some of the least clonal expansion seen.

Sequencing used immunoSEQ multiplex PCR; TCRdb keeps in-frame clones, though not all of them. The repertoire holds roughly 32,000 clones, with 80% to 90% as singletons. The length of the CDR3 is 13 residues. Trimming cost V 3 bases and J 10 bases, with 15 bases left between them. In germline, CDR1 is KGHSH, CDR2 LQKENI. This clone was seen only a few times. What it recognizes is unknown. The sequencing here drew on CD4+ or CD8+ T cells sorted from blood, taken in a trial of the OX40 agonist ivuxolimab. This TCR was sampled from an adult with an advanced solid tumor such as melanoma, head and neck, liver or kidney cancer. The rearrangement joins TRBV18 to TRBJ1-1; TRBD1 is a possible D gene (5 bases). CDR3 amino acids: CASSPGAGLGAFF. As DNA, the CDR3 is TGTGCCAGCTCACCGGGTGCGGGGCTGGGAGCTTTCTTT.